This TCR beta chain was sequenced during a study of blood T cell repertoires in COVID-19. Donors of Cohort 3 who recovered were those that had two negative PCRs, clearance, or symptom resolution. Trimming took 5 bases from V and 0 from J, leaving 11 bases between them. The CDR3 loop spans 14 amino acids. Germline values: CDR1 WSHSY, CDR2 SAAADI. The sample holds a few counts of this clone. TCRdb's table, derived via immunoSEQ multiplex PCR, lists solely in-frame clones and lacks some. The sample gives roughly 270,000 clones, around 85% of which show up once; around 2.5% is in the top ten. Sequencing used PBMCs or T cells enriched from blood (not recorded which). J is TRBJ2-7 and V is TRBV10-2; D might be TRBD2 (6 bases). This receptor was identified in a woman aged 45-60 years who had recovered from COVID-19. The CDR3: CASSITSYSYEQYF. The DNA for the CDR3 is TGCGCCAGCAGTATTACTAGCTACTCCTACGAGCAGTACTTC.